This is a list of T cell receptor beta chains from one sample in a study of Ad26.COV2.S vaccination and SARS-CoV-2 variants. Data came from immunoSEQ multiplex PCR; TCRdb stores just in-frame clones and leaves some out. Of about 680,000 clones listed, roughly 90% were seen once; the top ten hold approximately 1.5%. Sample: peripheral blood, taken in a trial of Ad26.COV2.S vaccine versus placebo. The receptors were gathered from a person between 18 and 65 years old who received the Ad26.COV2.S COVID-19 vaccine or a placebo. Each CDR3 is given with its conserved first and last residue. Fields, in order: clone size, V gene, J gene, D gene, CDR3 protein, CDR3 DNA. A D gene is named only where the DNA matches it firmly. Where a row states a size, it is once, few, many or the class of an expanded clone; other rows omit it.

>.|TRBV6-5|TRBJ2-1|TRBD2
CASSPGTSVRTRQFF
TGTGCCAGCAGTCCCGGGACTAGCGTGCGCACCAGGCAGTTCTTC
>.|TRBV6-2/TRBV6-3|TRBJ2-7|TRBD2
CASSYSTQAGPHYEQYF
TGTGCCAGCAGTTACTCGACTCAAGCGGGGCCTCACTACGAGCAGTACTTC
>.|TRBV24-1|TRBJ2-7|.
CATSDLRQQYF
TGTGCCACCAGTGATTTGAGACAGCAGTACTTC
>few|TRBV7-2|TRBJ2-7|.
CASSLQGVREQYF
TGTGCCAGCAGCTTACAGGGCGTTAGGGAGCAGTACTTC
>few|TRBV10-1|TRBJ2-7|TRBD2
CASSPIRRASGSFEQYF
TGCGCCAGCAGTCCTATACGGAGGGCTAGCGGGAGCTTCGAGCAGTACTTC
>.|TRBV5-1|TRBJ1-2|.
CASSSEVQGPGYTF
TGCGCCAGCAGCTCGGAGGTACAGGGACCTGGCTACACCTTC
>.|TRBV19|TRBJ2-5|.
CASRRQGLAETQYF
TGTGCCAGCCGGCGGCAGGGGTTGGCAGAGACCCAGTACTTC
>.|TRBV14|TRBJ2-7|.
CASSPSGDGEQYF
TGTGCCAGCAGCCCTTCTGGGGACGGCGAGCAGTACTTC
>.|TRBV9|TRBJ2-7|.
CASSVGATSSYEQYF
TGTGCCAGCAGCGTAGGGGCGACAAGTTCCTACGAGCAGTACTTC
>.|TRBV30|TRBJ2-1|TRBD2
CAWSALAGGERNEQFF
TGTGCCTGGAGTGCGCTAGCGGGGGGCGAGAGGAATGAGCAGTTCTTC
>.|TRBV7-6|TRBJ2-7|.
CASSLNSDEQYF
TGTGCCAGCAGCTTAAATTCCGACGAGCAGTACTTC
>.|TRBV7-2|TRBJ1-4|.
CASSLGFYEKLFF
TGTGCCAGCAGCTTAGGGTTTTATGAAAAACTGTTTTTT
>.|TRBV7-8|TRBJ2-2|.
CASSFPGSSLNTGELFF
TGTGCCAGCAGCTTTCCCGGGAGCTCTCTGAACACCGGGGAGCTGTTTTTT
>.|TRBV10-3|TRBJ1-1|.
CAIRGGLNTEAFF
TGTGCCATCAGGGGCGGATTGAACACTGAAGCTTTCTTT
>.|TRBV5-8|TRBJ2-5|TRBD1
CASSSGTAWQETQYF
TGTGCCAGCAGCTCCGGGACAGCGTGGCAAGAGACCCAGTACTTC
>.|TRBV9|TRBJ2-2|.
CASSVDAGPTGELFF
TGTGCCAGCAGCGTAGATGCGGGACCCACCGGGGAGCTGTTTTTT
>.|TRBV19|TRBJ1-4|.
CATPREGPRQLFF
TGTGCCACCCCCCGGGAGGGGCCCCGACAACTGTTTTTT
>.|TRBV2|TRBJ1-2|.
CASSEGFPYGYTF
TGTGCCAGCAGTGAAGGGTTTCCCTATGGCTACACCTTC
>.|TRBV3-1/TRBV3-2|TRBJ2-2|.
CASSQRVMNTGELFF
TGTGCCAGCAGCCAAAGGGTAATGAACACCGGGGAGCTGTTTTTT
>.|TRBV7-9|TRBJ1-1|TRBD1
CASSSRPGTGWTEAFF
TGTGCCAGCAGCTCCCGTCCCGGGACAGGGTGGACTGAAGCTTTCTTT